One and the same sample provided the 3 T cell receptor beta chains below, sequenced in a study of OX40 agonist ivuxolimab in advanced cancers. TCRdb's copy holds only in-frame clones and misses some; the assay was immunoSEQ multiplex PCR. Of tens of thousands of clones in the sample, approximately 91% were seen once. The specimen was CD4+ or CD8+ T cells sorted from blood, collected in a trial of the OX40 agonist ivuxolimab. These receptors were collected from an adult with an advanced solid tumor such as melanoma, head and neck, liver or kidney cancer.

The chain carries TRBV19 and TRBJ2-3; TRBD1 matches 8 bases. Germline V gene sequence: CDR1 LNHDA, CDR2 SQIVND (reference sequence). This CDR3 has 13 residues. Trimming took 7 bases from V and 5 from J; bases not matched to a gene: 5. The CDR3 protein is CASIPTGEDTQYF. The CDR3 region has the DNA TGTGCCAGTATCCCGACAGGGGAAGATACGCAGTATTTT.

The genes are TRBV9 and TRBJ1-1, with D possibly being TRBD1 (5 bases). Germline V lookup: CDR1 SGDLS, CDR2 YYNGEE. Trimming left V 3 bases short and J 4 bases short, with 13 bases between. This CDR3 spans 14 amino acids. Here the CDR3 reads CASSAGGVSTEAFF. DNA for the CDR3: TGTGCCAGCAGCGCTGGGGGGGTATCCACTGAAGCTTTCTTT.

J is TRBJ1-4 and V is TRBV6-6, with D tentatively TRBD1 (5 bases). The length of the CDR3 is 16 residues. CDR1 and CDR2 (germline): MNHNY, SVGAGI (reference sequence). V dropped 2 bases and J dropped 4 bases, with 14 bases sitting between them. The CDR3 here is CASSYVRAGNNEKLFF. In nucleotides, the CDR3 is TGTGCCAGCAGTTACGTCCGGGCAGGGAATAATGAAAAACTGTTTTTT.